This T cell receptor (beta chain) was documented in a study of cytomegalovirus exposure and HLA in healthy donors. Looking at the study overall: Among the roughly 370 genotyped donors, over 70% were placed in the Caucasian-associated ancestry cluster. Study results and caveats: Analyzed later, association rates of TCRs varied across HLA loci, with DRB1 most and HLA-C fewest. The investigators catalogued under 200 TCR beta chains as cytomegalovirus-associated. When the data were analyzed later, several of the most significant clusters appeared to be linked to common viral pathogens.

PCR used 60 Vbeta primers and 13 Jbeta primers. The assay was immunoSEQ multiplex PCR, and TCRdb's table has in-frame clones only and misses some. This sample's table has approximately 140,000 clones. In regard to this clone: The antigen is unknown.

Germline assignment: CDR1 SGHVS and CDR2 FQNEAQ. The germline V and J ends were trimmed by 3 bases and 4 bases, with 15 bases remaining between them. There are 15 residues in the CDR3. The specimen was PBMCs. The sequence was obtained from a woman between 45 and 60 years old in good health and CMV-seronegative. The chain is built from TRBV7-8 and TRBJ1-2, with D tentatively TRBD1 (5 bases). The DNA of the CDR3 is TGTGCCAGCAGCTTGACAGCAAATCTTCTCTATGGCTACACCTTC. Protein sequence: CASSLTANLLYGYTF. Looking up the rest from reference TRBV7-8 and TRBJ1-2 gives the full variable domain: GAGVSQSPRYKVAKRGQDVALRCDPISGHVSLFWYQQALGQGPEFLTYFQNEAQLDKSGLPSDRFFAERPEGSVSTLKIQRTQQEDSAVYLCASSLTANLLYGYTFGSGTRLTVV.